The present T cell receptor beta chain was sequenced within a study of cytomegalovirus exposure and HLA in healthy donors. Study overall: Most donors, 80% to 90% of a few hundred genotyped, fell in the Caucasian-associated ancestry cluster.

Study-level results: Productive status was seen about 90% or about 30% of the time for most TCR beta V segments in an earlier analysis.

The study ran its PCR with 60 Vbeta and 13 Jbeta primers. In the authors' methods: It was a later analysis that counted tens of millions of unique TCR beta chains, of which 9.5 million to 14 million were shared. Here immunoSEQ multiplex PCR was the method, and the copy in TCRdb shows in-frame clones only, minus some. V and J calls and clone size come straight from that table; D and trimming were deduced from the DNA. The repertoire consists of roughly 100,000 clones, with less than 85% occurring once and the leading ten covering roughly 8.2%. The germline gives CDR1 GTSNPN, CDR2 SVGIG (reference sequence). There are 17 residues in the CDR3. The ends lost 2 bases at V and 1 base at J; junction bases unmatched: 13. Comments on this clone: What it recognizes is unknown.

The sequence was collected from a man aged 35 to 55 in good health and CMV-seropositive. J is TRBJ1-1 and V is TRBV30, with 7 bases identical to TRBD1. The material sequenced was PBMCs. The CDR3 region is CAWSTTTGELGNTEAFF. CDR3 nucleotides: TGTGCCTGGAGTACCACAACAGGGGAATTGGGGAACACTGAAGCTTTCTTT.